This T cell receptor beta chain was sequenced during a study of CD8+ T cells in alopecia areata. At the level of the study: Treatment with tofacitinib (6 to 18 months) was followed by 6 months off drug. Study-wide findings and caveats: Tofacitinib significantly decreased scalp clonality and expanded CD8+ clones among top 100. During tofacitinib treatment, many expanded lesional clones remained in scalp and blood.

Germline values: CDR1 SGHNT, CDR2 YENEEA. V was trimmed by 4 bases and J by 4 bases, leaving 10 bases between them. The CDR3 has 13 residues. As to treatment: oral pan-JAK inhibitor, 5-10 mg twice daily. A note on this clone: Its target is unknown.

Extracted from the samples, RNA was reverse transcribed into cDNA to serve as the sequencing template. Clones were read by immunoSEQ multiplex PCR, and TCRdb kept only the in-frame ones, dropping some. This table holds some 200,000 clones, about 62% found once. This chain links TRBV11-3 with TRBJ1-1, with TRBD1 as a possible D gene (5 bases). The sequences come from CD4+ T cells sorted from blood, collected at week 24, from a patient treated with tofacitinib. This sequence was found in a human donor with alopecia areata. The CDR3 DNA is TGTGCCAGCAGCTCGGGGCAGAGCACTGAAGCTTTCTTT. Translated, it gives CASSSGQSTEAFF.